The 4 T cell receptor beta chains listed next were all sequenced from one sample in a study of early T cells in non-severe SARS-CoV-2 infection. TCRdb processed the 5' RACE reads anew with MiXCR; each CDR3 protein has one entry. Of 75,000 to 80,000 distinct CDR3 sequences listed, around 8.7% are singletons. Specimen: whole blood. These receptor sequences come from an adult who was a healthcare worker with PCR-confirmed SARS-CoV-2 infection or an uninfected control (not recorded which).

This sequence joins TRBV19 and TRBJ2-4, with D hard to call. The germline V and J ends were trimmed by 3 bases and 8 bases, with 11 bases remaining between them. The germline CDR1 and CDR2 sequences are LNHDA and SQIVND (reference sequence). This CDR3 has 13 amino acids. The CDR3 here is CASSMAAWDIQYF. DNA for the CDR3: TGTGCCAGTAGTATGGCAGCATGGGACATTCAGTACTTC.

Many counts were recorded for this clonotype. The chain is built from TRBV4-1 and TRBJ2-1; TRBD2 might be the D (5 bases). The V gene lost 1 base and the J gene lost 3 bases, with 13 bases spanning the gap. The CDR3 sequence is 16 residues long. Germline values: CDR1 MGHRA, CDR2 YSYEKL. This CDR3 reads CASSQGLSGFYNEQFF. The CDR3 DNA sequence: TGCGCCAGCAGCCAAGGACTGTCGGGATTCTACAATGAGCAGTTCTTC.

Details on this clonotype: A much larger clone lies a single base off, so this may be a read error. The rearrangement links TRBV5-6 to TRBJ2-3; 8 bases are a match to TRBD2. The CDR3 sequence is 18 residues long. CDR1 is SGHDT, CDR2 YYEEEE, per germline. CDR3 residues: CVSSAISSGREVADTQYF. The CDR3 DNA is TGTGTCAGCAGCGCGATTTCGAGCGGGCGGGAGGTTGCAGATACGCAGTATTTT.

This chain joins TRBV7-9 and TRBJ1-1, with TRBD1 as a possible D gene (6 bases). CDR1 is SEHNR and CDR2 is FQNEAQ in the germline V gene (reference sequence). The V gene lost 10 bases and the J gene lost 0 bases, with 15 bases spanning the gap. CDR3 size: 14 residues. CDR3 region: CATPPTGMNTEAFF. The CDR3 nucleotides are TGTGCCACCCCCCCGACAGGCATGAACACTGAAGCTTTCTTT.